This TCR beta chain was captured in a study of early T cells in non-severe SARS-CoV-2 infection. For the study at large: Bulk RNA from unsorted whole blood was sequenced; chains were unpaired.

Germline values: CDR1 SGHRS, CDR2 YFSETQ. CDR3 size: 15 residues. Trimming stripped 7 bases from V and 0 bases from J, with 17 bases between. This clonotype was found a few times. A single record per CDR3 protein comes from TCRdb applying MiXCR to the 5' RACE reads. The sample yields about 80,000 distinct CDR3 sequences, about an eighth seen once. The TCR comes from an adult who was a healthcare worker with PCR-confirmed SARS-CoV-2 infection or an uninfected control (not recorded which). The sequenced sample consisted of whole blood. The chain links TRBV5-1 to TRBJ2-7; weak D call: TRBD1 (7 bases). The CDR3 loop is CASSPSGDSSYEQYF. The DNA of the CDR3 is TGCGCCAGCTCTCCCTCGGGGGACAGCTCCTACGAGCAGTACTTC.